A selection of T cell receptor beta chains follows, all from one sample in a study of blood T cell repertoires in COVID-19. Clones were read by immunoSEQ multiplex PCR, and TCRdb kept only the in-frame ones, dropping some. The sample has about 97,000 clones, roughly 90% seen once. The sequenced material came from peripheral blood. The receptor source for this set is a woman aged 45-65 years with COVID-19, enrolled during active disease. The CDR3 runs from the conserved cysteine through the conserved F or W. The D gene is left open where the match is weak. Expanded clones get a size class; other rows say once, few or many, or leave the size out.

clone size,V gene,J gene,D gene,CDR3 protein,CDR3 DNA
.,TRBV11-3,TRBJ2-3,.,CASSLDQGGRDTQYF,TGTGCCAGCAGCTTAGATCAGGGGGGCAGAGATACGCAGTATTTT
few,TRBV30,TRBJ2-2,.,CAWSSGLWDTGELFF,TGTGCCTGGAGTTCGGGACTCTGGGACACCGGGGAGCTGTTTTTT
.,TRBV5-4,TRBJ2-7,TRBD2,CASSFSGGASYEQYF,TGTGCCAGCAGCTTTAGCGGGGGGGCATCCTACGAGCAGTACTTC
.,TRBV12-3/TRBV12-4,TRBJ1-4,.,CASSVSLTEQYFF,TGTGCCAGCAGCGTTTCTCTGACAGAGCAATATTTTTTT
.,TRBV7-9,TRBJ2-1,.,CASLNTSSYNEQFF,TGTGCCAGCCTGAATACTAGTTCCTACAATGAGCAGTTCTTC
.,TRBV30,TRBJ2-7,TRBD1,CAWIRDRAHEQYF,TGTGCCTGGATCCGGGACAGGGCCCACGAGCAGTACTTC
.,TRBV6-5,TRBJ2-7,.,CASSYTGDGSYEQYF,TGTGCCAGCAGTTACACGGGGGATGGTTCCTACGAGCAGTACTTC
.,TRBV30,TRBJ2-2,TRBD1,CAWTTGQGLNTGELFF,TGTGCCTGGACTACCGGACAGGGGCTTAACACCGGGGAGCTGTTTTTT
.,TRBV2,TRBJ1-5,.,CASSEFGWGSGQPQHF,TGTGCCAGCAGTGAATTCGGTTGGGGAAGCGGTCAGCCCCAGCATTTT
.,TRBV2,TRBJ2-3,TRBD2,CASTGLAGSTDTQYF,TGTGCCAGCACTGGGCTAGCGGGGAGCACAGATACGCAGTATTTT
.,TRBV12-3/TRBV12-4,TRBJ2-1,.,CASSLFSGEQFF,TGTGCCAGCAGTTTATTCTCGGGTGAGCAGTTCTTC
.,TRBV7-2,TRBJ2-2,TRBD1,CASSFRQGKRELFF,TGTGCCAGCAGCTTCAGACAGGGAAAAAGGGAGCTGTTTTTT
.,TRBV3-1/TRBV3-2,TRBJ2-4,.,CASSQDATVQAKNIQYF,TGTGCCAGCAGCCAAGATGCGACAGTCCAAGCCAAAAACATTCAGTACTTC
.,TRBV5-1,TRBJ1-2,.,CASSLDTVNYGYTF,TGCGCCAGCAGCTTGGACACAGTCAACTATGGCTACACCTTC
.,TRBV19,TRBJ2-2,TRBD2,CASSITGGSTTGELFF,TGTGCCAGTAGTATTACGGGGGGGTCGACCACCGGGGAGCTGTTTTTT
.,TRBV30,TRBJ1-4,.,CAWRPQAGEKLFF,TGTGCCTGGAGGCCCCAAGCGGGGGAAAAACTGTTTTTT